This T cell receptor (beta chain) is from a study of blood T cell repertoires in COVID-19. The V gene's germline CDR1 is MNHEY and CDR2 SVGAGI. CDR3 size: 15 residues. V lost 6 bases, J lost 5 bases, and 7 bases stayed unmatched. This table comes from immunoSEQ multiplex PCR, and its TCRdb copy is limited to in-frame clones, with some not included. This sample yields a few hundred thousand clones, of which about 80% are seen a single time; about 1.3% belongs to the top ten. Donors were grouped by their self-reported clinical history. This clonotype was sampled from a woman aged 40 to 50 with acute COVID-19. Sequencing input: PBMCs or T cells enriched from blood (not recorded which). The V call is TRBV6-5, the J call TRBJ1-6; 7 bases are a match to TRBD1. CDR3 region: CASRPTGQNNSPLHF. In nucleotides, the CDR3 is TGTGCCAGCAGGCCTACGGGACAGAATAATTCACCCCTCCACTTT.